The present TCR beta chain was sequenced within a study of blood T cell repertoires in COVID-19. At the level of the study: From T cells, B-cell-depleted T cells, or PBMCs came the material, which was cDNA or gDNA.

The CDR3 is 14 amino acids. Germline CDR1 is MNHEY and CDR2 is SVGAGI. Between the trimmed V and J ends, which lost 7 bases and 0 bases, there was a span of 10 bases. The table came from immunoSEQ multiplex PCR; TCRdb's copy has only in-frame clones and leaves some out. The sample has around 37,000 clones; about 82% are singletons. This clonotype was sampled from a man aged 45-65 years with active COVID-19. The sequencing input was peripheral blood. The rearrangement joins TRBV6-5 to TRBJ2-1; D unresolved. The DNA for the CDR3 is TGTGCCAGCACCGTTAGCTTCTCCTACAATGAGCAGTTCTTC. Its translation is CASTVSFSYNEQFF.